The 26 T cell receptor beta chains reported below all come from one sample, sequenced in a study of tacrolimus-resistant gene-edited T cells for transplant recipients. Treatment specified: CRISPR-Cas9 RNP knockout of FKBP12 using synthetic sgRNA#2. PBMCs were stimulated more than five hours with CMV pp65 and IE-1 peptide pools. The cells had FKBP12 knocked out by Cas9 ribonucleoprotein electroporation on day 7. Enriched CMV-specific T cells were expanded in culture with recombinant human IL-7 and IL-15. The protocol was immunoSEQ multiplex PCR, while the TCRdb copy is restricted to in-frame clones and leaves out a portion. The profile shows several hundred clones, around 43% of them singletons. The sample in question was a CMV-specific product grown in culture, obtained from cells with FKBP12 knockout. These receptors were collected from a human donor in good health, a blood donor.

This clone was recorded a few times. The chain joins TRBV24-1 to TRBJ1-2, with a possible D match to TRBD1 (6 bases). The CDR3 totals 13 residues. Germline V gives CDR1 KGHDR, CDR2 SFDVKD. The ends were cut back, 7 bases at V and 3 bases at J, with 11 bases in the middle. In DNA form, the CDR3 reads TGTGCCACCAGAAAGACAGGTTACTATGGCTACACCTTC. Protein product: CATRKTGYYGYTF.

This clone is medium-sized within its sample. The genes are TRBV5-4 and TRBJ1-1; 7 bases match TRBD1. The germline CDR1 and CDR2 sequences are SGHNT and YYREEE (reference sequence). With V trimmed by 3 bases and J by 5 bases, 10 bases remained unmatched. The CDR3 has 15 residues. The CDR3 here is CASSYLKGARTEAFF. CDR3 DNA: TGTGCCAGCAGCTACCTCAAGGGGGCTAGGACTGAAGCTTTCTTT.

By share, this clone ranks as medium-sized. The V and J genes are TRBV5-4 and TRBJ2-7; 9 bases align to TRBD1. From germline, CDR1 is SGHNT and CDR2 YYREEE (reference sequence). The J segment lost 1 base and the V segment lost 4 bases, leaving 3 bases of the junction unmatched. The CDR3 sequence is 14 residues long. Here the CDR3 DNA reads TGTGCCAGCAGCGAGGGGACAGGGTCCTACGAGCAGTACTTC. This encodes CASSEGTGSYEQYF.

This chain links TRBV7-8 with TRBJ1-1; D not resolved. Per the germline V gene, CDR1 is SGHVS and CDR2 is FQNEAQ. Trimming shortened V by 2 bases and J by 1 base, and 5 bases separated the two germline ends. There are 13 residues in the CDR3. Here the CDR3 reads CASSLRENTEAFF. In DNA, the CDR3 is TGTGCCAGCAGCTTACGAGAGAACACTGAAGCTTTCTTT.

Within the sample, this clone is medium-sized. The chain employs TRBV28 and TRBJ1-5; D gene ambiguous. Germline V gene data show CDR1 as MDHEN and CDR2 as SYDVKM. V lost 5 bases and J lost 0, with 5 bases in between. CDR3 size: 13 residues. The CDR3 DNA is TGTGCCAGCAGTGTAACTAGCAATCAGCCCCAGCATTTT. It codes for CASSVTSNQPQHF.

This chain links TRBV19 with TRBJ1-4, with 8 positions matching TRBD1. Germline V gene lookup returns CDR1 LNHDA and CDR2 SQIVND (reference sequence). The junction had 10 bases not matched to a gene; V was cut back by 6 bases and J by 7 bases. CDR3 length: 15 residues. Here the CDR3 DNA reads TGTGCCAGTAGAACCTCGACAGGGGTCCGTGAAAAACTGTTTTTT. It translates to CASRTSTGVREKLFF. Full variable domain (remainder filled in from reference TRBV19 and TRBJ1-4): DGGITQSPKYLFRKEGQNVTLSCEQNLNHDAMYWYRQDPGQGLRLIYYSQIVNDFQKGDIAEGYSVSREKKESFPLTVTSAQKNPTAFYLCASRTSTGVREKLFFGSGTQLSVL.

The rearrangement uses TRBV5-4 and TRBJ2-3, with unresolved D. The germline CDR1 and CDR2 sequences are SGHNT and YYREEE (reference sequence). V shed 4 bases and J shed 2 bases, with 20 bases lying between them. The CDR3 extends over 17 amino acids. This CDR3 reads CASSLYGSGIATDTQYF. The CDR3 nucleotides read TGTGCCAGCAGCCTGTACGGGTCAGGTATTGCCACAGATACGCAGTATTTT.

This clone was found a few times. The chain links TRBV29-1 to TRBJ2-3; TRBD1 is a possible D gene (5 bases). Germline V gene sequence: CDR1 SQVTM, CDR2 ANQGSEA. CDR3 size: 14 residues. Trimming cost V 5 bases and J 5 bases, with 17 bases left between them. CDR3 region: CSVRGQVLGDTQYF. CDR3 sequence (DNA): TGCAGCGTTAGGGGCCAGGTTCTGGGAGATACGCAGTATTTT.

This clone is large by share. This chain uses TRBV5-5 with TRBJ1-1, with D perhaps TRBD1 (5 bases). Germline CDR1 is SGHKS and CDR2 is YYEKEE (reference sequence). The ends were cut back, 1 base at V and 4 bases at J, with 14 bases in the middle. The CDR3 is made up of 15 amino acids. This CDR3 reads CASSLSEGVGTEAFF. In DNA form, the CDR3 reads TGTGCCAGCAGCTTGTCCGAAGGGGTGGGCACTGAAGCTTTCTTT. Full variable domain (outside the CDR3, taken from reference TRBV5-5 and TRBJ1-1): DAGVTQSPTHLIKTRGQQVTLRCSPISGHKSVSWYQQVLGQGPQFIFQYYEKEERGRGNFPDRFSARQFPNYSSELNVNALLLGDSALYLCASSLSEGVGTEAFFGQGTRLTVV.

The chain recombines TRBV24-1 with TRBJ2-2; D is tentatively TRBD1 or TRBD2 (5 bases each). Germline V lookup: CDR1 KGHDR, CDR2 SFDVKD. The CDR3 contains 18 residues. Trimming took off 4 bases at V and 0 bases at J, with 17 bases between the two ends. CDR3: CATSEDRDGPTNTGELFF. The CDR3 nucleotides read TGTGCCACCAGTGAGGACCGGGACGGACCTACGAACACCGGGGAGCTGTTTTTT.

The J gene is TRBJ2-6, the V gene TRBV5-6; 11 nucleotides line up with TRBD1. V was pared by 5 bases and J by 2 bases, with 6 bases of the junction left unmatched. The V gene's germline CDR1 is SGHDT and CDR2 YYEEEE. The CDR3 consists of 17 residues. CDR3 DNA sequence: TGTGCCAGCAGTCTTTGGACAGGGGGCGCTGGGGCCAACGTCCTGACTTTC. It codes for CASSLWTGGAGANVLTF.

This clone appeared a few times. This chain connects TRBV27 to TRBJ2-2; D possibly corresponds to TRBD1 (5 bases). CDR1 and CDR2 from the germline V gene are MNHEY and SMNVEV (reference sequence). V was cut by 5 bases and J by 2 bases, with 15 bases left in between. The CDR3 is 16 amino acids. DNA of the CDR3: TGTGCCAGCAGTCCCCCGACAGCGTTAAACACCGGGGAGCTGTTTTTT. Translation gives CASSPPTALNTGELFF.

This clone is a singleton in its sample. For the CDR3, the DNA is TGCGCCAGCAGCCAAGGTTTAGAGAACACTGAAGCTTTCTTT. This encodes CASSQGLENTEAFF. The chain couples TRBV4-1 to TRBJ1-1; D remains unclear. CDR1 is MGHRA, CDR2 YSYEKL, per germline. V gave up 1 base and J gave up 1 base, with 7 bases separating them. The CDR3 extends over 14 amino acids.

This clone was observed a few times. The chain joins TRBV6-1 to TRBJ2-7; D is undetermined. The CDR3 is 13 amino acids. Germline CDR1 MNHNS, CDR2 SASEGT. V gave up 1 base and J gave up 3 bases, with 7 bases separating them. As DNA, the CDR3 is TGTGCCAGCAGTGAAGGACATCTCTACGAGCAGTACTTC. Amino acid sequence: CASSEGHLYEQYF.

The chain joins TRBV28 to TRBJ2-1; 9 nucleotides align to TRBD2. CDR1 is MDHEN and CDR2 is SYDVKM in the germline V gene. The length of the CDR3 is 14 residues. V was clipped by 9 bases and J by 5 bases; unmatched bases: 8. CDR3 protein: CASFSGRRNNEQFF. The CDR3 DNA reads TGTGCCAGTTTTAGCGGGAGACGCAACAATGAGCAGTTCTTC.

The rearrangement uses TRBV11-2 and TRBJ2-1; TRBD2 aligns across 10 bases. The V segment lost 3 bases and the J segment 8 bases; nucleotides outside the gene matches: 7. CDR1 is SGHAT, CDR2 FQNNGV, per germline. The CDR3 extends over 15 amino acids. For the CDR3, the DNA is TGTGCCAGCAGCTTCAGCGGGAGGGCCCAAGATGAGCAGTTCTTC. It translates to CASSFSGRAQDEQFF.

The chain joins TRBV2 to TRBJ1-4, with D possibly TRBD1 on 6 matching bases. Trimming pared 6 bases from V and 0 bases from J, leaving 8 bases between. The CDR3 runs 14 residues. Germline CDR1 is SNHLY and CDR2 is FYNNEI. The CDR3 region is CASRDSATNEKLFF. CDR3 DNA: TGTGCCAGCAGGGACAGTGCAACTAATGAAAAACTGTTTTTT.

By frequency in the sample, this clone is medium-sized (0.01 to 0.1%). The V and J genes are TRBV13 and TRBJ2-1; TRBD2 aligns across 12 bases. This CDR3 is built from 17 residues. V lost 5 bases, J lost 10 bases, and 15 bases stayed unmatched. Germline assignment: CDR1 PRHDT and CDR2 FYEKMQ (reference sequence). CDR3 sequence reads: CASSHLLLAGGRKEQFF. The CDR3 DNA reads TGTGCCAGCAGCCACCTACTACTAGCGGGAGGCCGCAAGGAGCAGTTCTTC.

The chain couples TRBV11-2 to TRBJ2-7; unclear D gene. V was clipped by 4 bases and J by 3 bases, with 4 bases between them. The CDR3 is 11 amino acids. The germline V gene encodes CDR1 SGHAT and CDR2 FQNNGV. CDR3 protein: CASSSFYEQYF. The CDR3 bases are TGTGCCAGCAGCTCCTTCTACGAGCAGTACTTC.

This clone showed up just a few times. The chain is built from TRBV6-5 and TRBJ1-2; D gene ambiguous. The CDR3 is made up of 13 amino acids. V lost 2 bases and J 4 bases, leaving 8 bases between the germline ends. CDR1 and CDR2 from the germline V gene are MNHEY and SVGAGI. The CDR3 region has the DNA TGTGCCAGCAGTTACGAAGGCAGCTATGGCTACACCTTC. Translating it yields CASSYEGSYGYTF.

J is TRBJ2-6 and V is TRBV21-1; the table calls TRBD1, which could not be checked here. TRBV21-1 constitutes a pseudogene. CDR3 length: 18 amino acids. In nucleotides, the CDR3 is TGTGCCAGCAGCAAAGCGCCCAGGTGGATCTCTGGGGCCAACGTCCTGACTTTC. Translated: CASSKAPRWISGANVLTF.

The chain couples TRBV5-5 to TRBJ1-4; no clear D gene. In germline, CDR1 is SGHKS, CDR2 YYEKEE (reference sequence). CDR3 length: 14 residues. Trimming shortened V by 3 bases and J by 3 bases, and 9 bases separated the two germline ends. CDR3 loop: CASSSLSANEKLFF. CDR3 DNA: TGTGCCAGCAGCTCCCTCTCGGCTAATGAAAAACTGTTTTTT. Full variable domain (missing parts from reference TRBV5-5 and TRBJ1-4): DAGVTQSPTHLIKTRGQQVTLRCSPISGHKSVSWYQQVLGQGPQFIFQYYEKEERGRGNFPDRFSARQFPNYSSELNVNALLLGDSALYLCASSSLSANEKLFFGSGTQLSVL.

The genes are TRBV29-1 and TRBJ1-3, with 7 bases lining up with TRBD1. After removal of 6 bases from V and 4 bases from J, the junction contained 6 bases not matched to a gene. This CDR3 is 13 amino acids long. Germline loops: CDR1 SQVTM, CDR2 ANQGSEA. CDR3 sequence reads: CSVQGFTGNTIYF. The CDR3 DNA reads TGCAGCGTACAGGGGTTTACCGGAAACACCATATATTTT.

This sequence joins TRBV7-8 and TRBJ1-2; D may be TRBD1 (6 bases). The V gene lost 5 bases and the J gene lost 3 bases, with 13 bases spanning the gap. Germline assignment: CDR1 SGHVS and CDR2 FQNEAQ. The CDR3 consists of 14 residues. Here the CDR3 DNA reads TGTGCCAGCAGCCCCCGGGAGGGGGACTATGGCTACACCTTC. Protein product: CASSPREGDYGYTF.

This clone is labeled as medium-sized. The chain uses TRBV6-5 and TRBJ2-1, with D perhaps matching TRBD2 (6 bases). V lost 6 bases and J 5 bases, leaving 14 bases between the germline ends. Germline-derived CDR1 and CDR2 are MNHEY and SVGAGI. This CDR3 spans 14 amino acids. The CDR3 sequence: CASRRGRPDNEQFF. CDR3 nucleotide sequence: TGTGCCAGCAGAAGAGGGAGGCCCGACAATGAGCAGTTCTTC.

This clone was observed a handful of times. This chain links TRBV6-6 with TRBJ1-5; D gene ambiguous. CDR3 size: 15 residues. Trimming removed 7 bases from V and 3 bases from J, with 16 bases in between. Per the germline V gene, CDR1 is MNHNY and CDR2 is SVGAGI (reference sequence). In DNA form, the CDR3 reads TGTGCCAGCACCGTGTCCGCACAAATCAATCAGCCCCAGCATTTT. This sequence encodes CASTVSAQINQPQHF.